This T cell receptor beta chain was identified in a study of T cell responses to AZD1222 COVID-19 vaccine. Study-wide results and limits: Compared with day 0, the breadth and depth of the Spike-specific TCR repertoire rose significantly after two doses of AZD1222. Donors were largely white British and mainly female; clonal diversity was possibly underestimated. Across spike, vaccine-associated CD4 TCRs were found, dominant at 160-218 and 743-854. Close to half of all spike-specific TCRs reportedly target regions of the variants that are unmutated.

In the case of this clone: Its antigen is currently unknown.

Clones were sequenced by immunoSEQ multiplex PCR, and TCRdb holds only the in-frame ones, with some missing. The sample lists over 100,000 clones; 70% to 90% were seen once. This sequence was found in an adult in good health. The sequenced sample was peripheral blood, obtained on day 0 of AZD1222 vaccination.

The CDR3 nucleotides read TGTGCCAGCAGCCCTCAGTGGGACAACGATCGCTACACCTTC. This codes for CASSPQWDNDRYTF. The chain employs TRBV3-1 (or the pseudogene TRBV3-2) and TRBJ1-2, with TRBD1 as a possible D gene (6 bases). The length of the CDR3 is 14 residues. Per germline, CDR1 LGHDT and CDR2 YNNKEL (reference sequence). The V end lost 4 bases, the J end lost 9 bases, and 18 bases lay between the germline ends.